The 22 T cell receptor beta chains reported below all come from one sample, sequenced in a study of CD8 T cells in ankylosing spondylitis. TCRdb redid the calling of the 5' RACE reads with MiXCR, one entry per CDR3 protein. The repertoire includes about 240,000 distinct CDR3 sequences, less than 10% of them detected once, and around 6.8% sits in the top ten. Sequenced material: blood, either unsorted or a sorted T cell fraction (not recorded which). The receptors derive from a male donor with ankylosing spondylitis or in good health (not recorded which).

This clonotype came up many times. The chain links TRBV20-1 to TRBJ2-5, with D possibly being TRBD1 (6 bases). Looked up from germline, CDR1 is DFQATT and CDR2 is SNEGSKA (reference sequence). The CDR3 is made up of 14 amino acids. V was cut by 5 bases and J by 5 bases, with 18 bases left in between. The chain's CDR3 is CSALETGKAETQYF. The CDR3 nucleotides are TGCAGTGCTCTCGAAACAGGGAAGGCGGAGACCCAGTACTTC.

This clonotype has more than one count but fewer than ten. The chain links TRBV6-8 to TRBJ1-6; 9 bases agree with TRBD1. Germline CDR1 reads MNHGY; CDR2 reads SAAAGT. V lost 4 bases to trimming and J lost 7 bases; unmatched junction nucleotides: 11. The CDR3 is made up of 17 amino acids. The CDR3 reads CASSSGTGSSRNSPLHF. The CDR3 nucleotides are TGTGCCAGCAGTTCCGGGACAGGGTCGTCGCGGAATTCACCCCTCCACTTT.

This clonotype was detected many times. This CDR3 reads CASSEVSNEQFF. CDR3 sequence (DNA): TGTGCCAGCAGTGAAGTCTCCAATGAGCAGTTCTTC. The chain couples TRBV2 to TRBJ2-1; no firm D call. Germline CDR1 and CDR2: SNHLY and FYNNEI. The V gene lost 1 base and the J gene lost 6 bases, with 4 bases spanning the gap. The CDR3 extends over 12 amino acids.

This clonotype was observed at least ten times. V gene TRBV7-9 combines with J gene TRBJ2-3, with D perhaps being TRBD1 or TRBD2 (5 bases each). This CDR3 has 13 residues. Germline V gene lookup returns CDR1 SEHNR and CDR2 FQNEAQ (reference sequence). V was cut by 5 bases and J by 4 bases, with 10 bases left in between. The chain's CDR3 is CASSPRGPDTQYF. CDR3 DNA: TGTGCCAGCAGCCCTCGGGGCCCAGATACGCAGTATTTT.

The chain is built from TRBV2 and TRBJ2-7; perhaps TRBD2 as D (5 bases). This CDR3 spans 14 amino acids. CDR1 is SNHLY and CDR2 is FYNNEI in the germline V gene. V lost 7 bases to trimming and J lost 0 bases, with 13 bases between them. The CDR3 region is CASNFASPSYEQYF. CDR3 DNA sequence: TGTGCCAGCAACTTTGCTAGCCCCTCCTACGAGCAGTACTTC.

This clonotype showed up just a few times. The CDR3 DNA reads as TGTGCCAGCAGTAAATCGAAACCGGGACTAGCGGGAGCTTCCCTTTACAATGAGCAGTTCTTC. Residues: CASSKSKPGLAGASLYNEQFF. The chain links TRBV25-1 to TRBJ2-1, with 14 nucleotides matching TRBD2. Germline-derived CDR1 and CDR2 are MGHDK and SYGVNS. This CDR3 has 21 residues. Germline trimming cut 5 bases from V and 4 bases from J; bases unmatched to any gene: 19.

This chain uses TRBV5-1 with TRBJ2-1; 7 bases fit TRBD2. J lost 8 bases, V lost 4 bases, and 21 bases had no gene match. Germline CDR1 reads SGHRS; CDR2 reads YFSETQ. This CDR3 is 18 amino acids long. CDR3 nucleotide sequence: TGCGCCAGCAGCCTATCGTTACGCTCTAGCGGTAAAGGGGATGAGCAGTTCTTC. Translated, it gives CASSLSLRSSGKGDEQFF.

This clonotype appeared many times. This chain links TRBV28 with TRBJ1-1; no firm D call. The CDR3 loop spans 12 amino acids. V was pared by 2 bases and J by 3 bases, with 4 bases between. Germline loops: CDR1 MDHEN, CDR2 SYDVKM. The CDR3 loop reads CASSLIDTEAFF. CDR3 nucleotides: TGTGCCAGCAGTTTAATTGACACTGAAGCTTTCTTT.

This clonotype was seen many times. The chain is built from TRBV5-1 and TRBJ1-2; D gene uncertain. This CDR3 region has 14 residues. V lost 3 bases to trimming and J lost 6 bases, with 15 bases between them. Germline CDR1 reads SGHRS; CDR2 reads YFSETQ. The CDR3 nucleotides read TGCGCCAGCAGCTCCCGGACCCCAGAGGATGGCTACACCTTC. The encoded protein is CASSSRTPEDGYTF.

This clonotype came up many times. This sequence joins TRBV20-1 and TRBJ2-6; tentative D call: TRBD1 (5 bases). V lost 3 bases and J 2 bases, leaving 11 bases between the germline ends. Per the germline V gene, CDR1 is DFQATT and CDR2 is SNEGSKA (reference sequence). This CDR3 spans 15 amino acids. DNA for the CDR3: TGCAGTGCTAGCCCCAGGGTGGCTGGGGCCAACGTCCTGACTTTC. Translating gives CSASPRVAGANVLTF.

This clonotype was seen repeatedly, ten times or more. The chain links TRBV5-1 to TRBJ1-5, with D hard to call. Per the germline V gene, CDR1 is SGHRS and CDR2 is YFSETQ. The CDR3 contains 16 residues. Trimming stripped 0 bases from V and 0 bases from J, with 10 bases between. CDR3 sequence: CASSLEGPLSNQPQHF. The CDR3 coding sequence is TGCGCCAGCAGCTTGGAAGGACCCCTTAGCAATCAGCCCCAGCATTTT.

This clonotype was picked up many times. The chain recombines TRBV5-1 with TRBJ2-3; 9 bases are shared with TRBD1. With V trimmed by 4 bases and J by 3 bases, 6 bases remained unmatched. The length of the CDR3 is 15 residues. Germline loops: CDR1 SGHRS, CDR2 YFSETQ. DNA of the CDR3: TGCGCCAGCAGCGTCGACAGGGGGGGGACAGATACGCAGTATTTT. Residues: CASSVDRGGTDTQYF. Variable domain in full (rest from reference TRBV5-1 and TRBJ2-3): KAGVTQTPRYLIKTRGQQVTLSCSPISGHRSVSWYQQTPGQGLQFLFEYFSETQRNKGNFPGRFSGRQFSNSRSEMNVSTLELGDSALYLCASSVDRGGTDTQYFGPGTRLTVL.

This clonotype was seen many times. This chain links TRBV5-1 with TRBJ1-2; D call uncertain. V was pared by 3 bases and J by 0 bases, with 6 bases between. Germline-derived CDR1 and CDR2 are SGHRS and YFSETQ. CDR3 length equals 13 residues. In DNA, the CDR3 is TGCGCCAGCAGCTCCCCCCCTAACTATGGCTACACCTTC. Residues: CASSSPPNYGYTF.

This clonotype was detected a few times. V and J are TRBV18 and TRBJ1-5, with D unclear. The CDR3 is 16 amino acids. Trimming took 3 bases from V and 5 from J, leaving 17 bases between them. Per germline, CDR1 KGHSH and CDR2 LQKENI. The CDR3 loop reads CASSPGRVNRDQPQHF. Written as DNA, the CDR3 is TGTGCCAGCTCACCCGGCCGGGTCAACCGAGATCAGCCCCAGCATTTT.

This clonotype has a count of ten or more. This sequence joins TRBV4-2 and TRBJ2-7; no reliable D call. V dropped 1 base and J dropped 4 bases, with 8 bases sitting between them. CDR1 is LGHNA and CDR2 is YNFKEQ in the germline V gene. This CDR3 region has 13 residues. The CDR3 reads CASSQGNAYEQYF. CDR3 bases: TGTGCCAGCAGCCAAGGTAATGCTTACGAGCAGTACTTC.

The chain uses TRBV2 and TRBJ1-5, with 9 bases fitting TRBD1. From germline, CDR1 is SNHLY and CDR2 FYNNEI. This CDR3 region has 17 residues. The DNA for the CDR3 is TGTGCAGGGGGCCGGGACAGGGTTTTGGGCGGCAATCAGCCCCAGCATTTT. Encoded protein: CAGGRDRVLGGNQPQHF.

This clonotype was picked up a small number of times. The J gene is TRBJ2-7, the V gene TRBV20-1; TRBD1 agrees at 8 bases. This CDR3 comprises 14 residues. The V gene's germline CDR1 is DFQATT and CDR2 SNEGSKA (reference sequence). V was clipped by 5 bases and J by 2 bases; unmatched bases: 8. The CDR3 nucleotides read TGCAGTGCTGCGACCGGGACAGGCCCCTACGAGCAGTACTTC. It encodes CSAATGTGPYEQYF.

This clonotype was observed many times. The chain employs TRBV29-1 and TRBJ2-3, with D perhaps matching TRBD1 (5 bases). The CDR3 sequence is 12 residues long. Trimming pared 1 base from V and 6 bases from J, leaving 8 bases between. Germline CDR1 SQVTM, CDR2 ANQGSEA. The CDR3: CSVEGGHDTQYF. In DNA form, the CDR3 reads TGCAGCGTTGAAGGGGGCCACGATACGCAGTATTTT.

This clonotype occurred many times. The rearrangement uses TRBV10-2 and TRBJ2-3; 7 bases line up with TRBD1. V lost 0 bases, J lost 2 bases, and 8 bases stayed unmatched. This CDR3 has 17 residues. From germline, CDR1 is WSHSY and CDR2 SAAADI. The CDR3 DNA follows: TGCGCCAGCAGTGAGTCTAGGGGGCTTGAACCCACAGATACGCAGTATTTT. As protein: CASSESRGLEPTDTQYF.

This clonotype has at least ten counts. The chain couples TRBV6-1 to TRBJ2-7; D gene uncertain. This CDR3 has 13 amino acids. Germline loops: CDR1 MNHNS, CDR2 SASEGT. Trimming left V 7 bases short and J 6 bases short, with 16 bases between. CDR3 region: CASTVALGSEQYF. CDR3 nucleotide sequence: TGTGCCAGCACGGTCGCGTTAGGGTCCGAGCAGTACTTC.

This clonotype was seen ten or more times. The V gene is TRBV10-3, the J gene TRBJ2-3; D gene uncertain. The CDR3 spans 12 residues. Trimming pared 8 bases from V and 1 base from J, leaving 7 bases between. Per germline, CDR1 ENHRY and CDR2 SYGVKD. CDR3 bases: TGTGCCATCGCCCCCGGCACAGATACGCAGTATTTT. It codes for CAIAPGTDTQYF.

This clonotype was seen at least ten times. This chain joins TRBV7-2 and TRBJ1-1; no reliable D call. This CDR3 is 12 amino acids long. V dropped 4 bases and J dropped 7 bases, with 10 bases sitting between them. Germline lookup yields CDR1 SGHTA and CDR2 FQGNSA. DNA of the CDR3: TGTGCCAGCAGCTCACCTTCCTTTGAAGCTTTCTTT. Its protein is CASSSPSFEAFF.